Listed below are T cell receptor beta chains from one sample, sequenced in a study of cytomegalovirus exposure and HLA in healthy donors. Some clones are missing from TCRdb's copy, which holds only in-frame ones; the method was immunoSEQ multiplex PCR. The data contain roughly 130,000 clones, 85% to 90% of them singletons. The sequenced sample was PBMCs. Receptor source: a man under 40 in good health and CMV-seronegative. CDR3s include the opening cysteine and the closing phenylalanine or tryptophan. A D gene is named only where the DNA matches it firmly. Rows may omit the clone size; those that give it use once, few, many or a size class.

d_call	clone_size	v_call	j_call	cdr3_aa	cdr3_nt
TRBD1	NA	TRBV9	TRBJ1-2	CASTRTAGTGDYTF	TGTGCCAGCACCCGTACTGCCGGGACAGGTGACTACACCTTC
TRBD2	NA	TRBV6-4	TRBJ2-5	CASRGKRLAGELLPETQYF	TGTGCCAGCAGGGGGAAACGACTAGCGGGGGAACTACTCCCCGAGACCCAGTACTTC
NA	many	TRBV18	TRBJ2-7	CASSPPGGSYEQYF	TGTGCCAGCTCACCACCAGGCGGCTCCTACGAGCAGTACTTC
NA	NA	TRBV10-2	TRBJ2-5	CASCRQEKLETQYF	TGCGCCAGCTGTCGACAGGAAAAGTTGGAGACCCAGTACTTC
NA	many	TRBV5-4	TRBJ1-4	CASSLFPSEEKLFF	TGTGCCAGCAGCTTGTTTCCGTCGGAGGAAAAACTGTTTTTT
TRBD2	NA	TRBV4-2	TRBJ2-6	CASSQDPASGSSGANVLTF	TGTGCCAGCAGCCAAGATCCGGCTAGCGGATCCTCTGGGGCCAACGTCCTGACTTTC
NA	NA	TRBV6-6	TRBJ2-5	CASSYSRDIQETQYF	TGTGCCAGCAGTTACTCACGGGACATACAAGAGACCCAGTACTTC
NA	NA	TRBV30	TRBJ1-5	CAWSVWGSLDSQPQHF	TGTGCCTGGAGTGTTTGGGGCTCTTTAGACTCTCAGCCCCAGCATTTT
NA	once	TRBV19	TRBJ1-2	CASYRLGGYTF	TGTGCCAGTTACAGGCTAGGTGGCTACACCTTC
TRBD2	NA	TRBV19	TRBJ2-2	CASSIGLAGAGELFF	TGTGCCAGTAGTATCGGACTAGCGGGGGCCGGGGAGCTGTTTTTT
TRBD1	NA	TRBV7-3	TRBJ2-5	CASSPTGGKTQYF	TGTGCCAGCAGCCCAACAGGGGGAAAGACCCAGTACTTC
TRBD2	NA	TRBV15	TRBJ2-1	CATSRDSGRAQNTLNEQFF	TGTGCCACCAGCAGAGATAGCGGGAGGGCTCAAAATACCCTCAATGAGCAGTTCTTC
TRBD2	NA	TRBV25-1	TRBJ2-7	CASSERVGGGEQYF	TGTGCCAGCAGCGAACGTGTTGGGGGGGGCGAGCAGTACTTC
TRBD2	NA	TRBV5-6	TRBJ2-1	CASSLGSLTSLGEQFF	TGTGCCAGCAGCTTGGGGTCATTGACTAGCCTGGGTGAGCAGTTCTTC
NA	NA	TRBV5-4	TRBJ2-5	CASAYQETQYF	TGTGCTTCTGCGTACCAAGAGACCCAGTACTTC
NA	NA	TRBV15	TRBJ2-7	CATSTAQGGEQYF	TGTGCCACCAGCACCGCGCAGGGTGGCGAGCAGTACTTC
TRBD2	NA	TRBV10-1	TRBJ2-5	CASSSPGLAGEETQYF	TGCGCCAGCAGTTCCCCGGGACTAGCGGGAGAAGAGACCCAGTACTTC
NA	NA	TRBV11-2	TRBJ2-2	CASSLIGSPSGELFF	TGTGCCAGCAGCTTAATCGGGAGTCCCTCCGGGGAGCTGTTTTTT
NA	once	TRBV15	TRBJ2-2	CATSRDLPGLGELFF	TGTGCCACCAGCAGAGATCTTCCAGGGCTCGGGGAGCTGTTTTTT
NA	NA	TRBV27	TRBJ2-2	CASSFSHPGSAGELFF	TGTGCCAGCAGTTTCTCCCACCCAGGGTCCGCCGGGGAGCTGTTTTTT
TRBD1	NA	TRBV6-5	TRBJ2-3	CASSYGTGARTDTQYF	TGTGCCAGCAGTTATGGTACAGGGGCCCGCACAGATACGCAGTATTTT
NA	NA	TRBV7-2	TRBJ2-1	CASSSRPYNEQFF	TGTGCCAGCAGCTCGCGGCCTTACAATGAGCAGTTCTTC
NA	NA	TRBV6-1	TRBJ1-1	CASIRGGGRGAFF	TGTGCCAGCATTCGAGGGGGGGGCAGGGGAGCTTTCTTT
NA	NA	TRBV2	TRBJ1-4	CASGGAEDEKLFF	TGTGCCTCCGGAGGGGCGGAGGATGAAAAACTGTTTTTT
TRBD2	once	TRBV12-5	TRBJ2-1	CASGNGGLAGNEQFF	TGTGCTAGTGGGAACGGTGGGCTAGCGGGGAATGAGCAGTTCTTC
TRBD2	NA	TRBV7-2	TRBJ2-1	CASSLLAGGPGEQFF	TGTGCCAGCAGCTTACTAGCGGGAGGGCCTGGTGAGCAGTTCTTC
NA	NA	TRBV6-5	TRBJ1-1	CASIYGGAGGTEAFF	TGTGCCAGCATCTACGGTGGGGCGGGAGGCACTGAAGCTTTCTTT
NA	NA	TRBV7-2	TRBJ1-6	CASSSFGNSPLHF	TGTGCCAGCAGCTCGTTCGGGAATTCACCCCTCCACTTT
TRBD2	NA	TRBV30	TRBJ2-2	CACGTGLAGAGELFF	TGTGCCTGTGGCACGGGACTAGCGGGAGCCGGGGAGCTGTTTTTT
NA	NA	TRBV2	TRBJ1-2	CASSGPGQTNYGYTF	TGTGCCAGCAGTGGACCGGGACAAACTAACTATGGCTACACCTTC
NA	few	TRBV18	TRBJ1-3	CASSPARGGREAGNTIYF	TGTGCCAGCTCACCAGCACGGGGAGGCAGGGAGGCCGGAAACACCATATATTTT
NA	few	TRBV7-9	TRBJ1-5	CASSLTGLDQPQHF	TGTGCCAGCAGCTTAACCGGACTCGATCAGCCCCAGCATTTT
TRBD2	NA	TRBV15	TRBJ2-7	CATSRDLPGREKLYEQYF	TGTGCCACCAGCAGAGACCTGCCGGGGCGGGAGAAACTCTACGAGCAGTACTTC
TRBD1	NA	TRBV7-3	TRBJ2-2	CASSHHLRGLAGELFF	TGTGCCAGCAGCCACCACCTCAGGGGGCTGGCCGGGGAGCTGTTTTTT
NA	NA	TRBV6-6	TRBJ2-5	CASSYSAEGGETQYF	TGTGCCAGCAGTTACTCGGCGGAGGGCGGCGAGACCCAGTACTTC
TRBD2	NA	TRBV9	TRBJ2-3	CASSGTSGRTDTQYF	TGTGCCAGCAGCGGGACTAGCGGGAGGACAGATACGCAGTATTTT
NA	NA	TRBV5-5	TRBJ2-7	CASSRDYYEQYF	TGTGCCAGCAGTAGAGACTACTACGAGCAGTACTTC
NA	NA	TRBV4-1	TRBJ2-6	CASSQDPGQVSMLDVLTF	TGCGCCAGCAGCCAAGATCCAGGGCAGGTTAGTATGCTGGACGTCCTGACTTTC
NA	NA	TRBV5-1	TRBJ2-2	CASSFLDSSAGELFF	TGCGCCAGCAGCTTCCTCGACAGTTCGGCCGGGGAGCTGTTTTTT
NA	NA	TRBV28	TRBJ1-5	CASSFTHGEGRQPQHF	TGTGCCAGCAGTTTTACCCACGGGGAAGGGCGCCAGCCCCAGCATTTT
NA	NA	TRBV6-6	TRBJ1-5	CASSYRVGNQPQHF	TGTGCCAGCAGTTACCGGGTTGGCAATCAGCCCCAGCATTTT
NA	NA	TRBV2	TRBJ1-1	CASSQGEAFF	TGTGCCAGCAGTCAGGGGGAAGCTTTCTTT
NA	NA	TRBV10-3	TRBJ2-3	CAIKPIPSTDTQYF	TGTGCCATCAAGCCCATACCTAGCACAGATACGCAGTATTTT
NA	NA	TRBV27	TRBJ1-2	CASSLSLGAGYTF	TGTGCCAGCAGTTTATCCCTGGGGGCTGGCTACACCTTC
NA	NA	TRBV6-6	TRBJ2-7	CASSYFYSYEQYF	TGTGCCAGCAGTTATTTCTACTCCTACGAGCAGTACTTC
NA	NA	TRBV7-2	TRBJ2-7	CASSLRWNGGYEQYF	TGTGCCAGCAGCTTACGGTGGAACGGCGGTTACGAGCAGTACTTC